The rows below give T cell receptor beta chains drawn from one sample of a study of beta chain features in type 1 diabetes. Clones were sequenced by immunoSEQ multiplex PCR, and TCRdb holds only the in-frame ones, with some missing. The sample lists 330,000 or so clones; over 9.5% were seen once. The sequenced sample was naive CD4+ T cells from blood. The receptors come from a woman under 30 with type 1 diabetes. CDR3s leave out the opening cysteine and the closing phenylalanine or tryptophan. The D gene is left open where the match is weak.

J gene: TRBJ2-1; D gene: TRBD2; V gene: TRBV9; CDR3 protein: ASSVEQAGGLRQF
J gene: TRBJ1-5; D gene: -; V gene: TRBV27; CDR3 protein: ASARYSNQPQH
J gene: TRBJ2-5; D gene: TRBD1; V gene: TRBV5-1; CDR3 protein: ASSSQGAQETQY
J gene: TRBJ2-1; D gene: TRBD2; V gene: TRBV29-1; CDR3 protein: SGAGVIANEQF
J gene: TRBJ2-7; D gene: TRBD2; V gene: TRBV29-1; CDR3 protein: SASGGAQEQY
J gene: TRBJ1-4; D gene: -; V gene: TRBV30; CDR3 protein: ALLGGAGEKLF
J gene: TRBJ1-1; D gene: -; V gene: TRBV25-1; CDR3 protein: ASSEAGGRTEAF
J gene: TRBJ2-7; D gene: TRBD2; V gene: TRBV25-1; CDR3 protein: ASSAVGLAGEQY
J gene: TRBJ2-4; D gene: -; V gene: TRBV4-3; CDR3 protein: ASSQDQSQNIQY
J gene: TRBJ2-2; D gene: TRBD2; V gene: TRBV30; CDR3 protein: AWSRDYPTGELF
J gene: TRBJ2-1; D gene: TRBD2; V gene: TRBV7-2; CDR3 protein: ASSPGLVLNEQF
J gene: TRBJ1-5; D gene: -; V gene: TRBV6-5; CDR3 protein: ASSYDGARTQPQH
J gene: TRBJ1-5; D gene: -; V gene: TRBV30; CDR3 protein: AWSPRGTVLRPQH
J gene: TRBJ1-4; D gene: -; V gene: TRBV5-4; CDR3 protein: ASSSGQQGKLF
J gene: TRBJ2-3; D gene: -; V gene: TRBV10-3; CDR3 protein: AIRGGAPGTDTQY
J gene: TRBJ1-2; D gene: -; V gene: TRBV21-1; CDR3 protein: ASPRGGYGYT
J gene: TRBJ1-5; D gene: TRBD1; V gene: TRBV19; CDR3 protein: ASSFRDRAYSNQPQH
J gene: TRBJ2-5; D gene: -; V gene: TRBV11-2; CDR3 protein: ASRKTVTETQY
J gene: TRBJ1-1; D gene: -; V gene: TRBV7-9; CDR3 protein: ASSPRSAANTEAF
J gene: TRBJ1-4; D gene: -; V gene: TRBV2; CDR3 protein: ASSEQLATNEKLF
J gene: TRBJ2-7; D gene: -; V gene: TRBV21-1; CDR3 protein: ASSKPMGRGTYEQY
J gene: TRBJ2-3; D gene: TRBD2; V gene: TRBV7-9; CDR3 protein: ASNLLAGVTDTQY
J gene: TRBJ2-6; D gene: TRBD1; V gene: TRBV19; CDR3 protein: ASSIRQGARANVLT
J gene: TRBJ2-5; D gene: TRBD1; V gene: TRBV7-2; CDR3 protein: ASSVQGARGTQY
J gene: TRBJ2-7; D gene: -; V gene: TRBV7-9; CDR3 protein: ASSFPGSLYEQY
J gene: TRBJ2-7; D gene: TRBD2; V gene: TRBV9; CDR3 protein: ASSVRLASVEQY
J gene: TRBJ2-3; D gene: TRBD2; V gene: TRBV9; CDR3 protein: ASSVSAGDLGTDTQY
J gene: TRBJ1-2; D gene: TRBD1; V gene: TRBV27; CDR3 protein: ASRRTGAKYGYT
J gene: TRBJ1-6; D gene: TRBD1; V gene: TRBV7-9; CDR3 protein: ASGTRQGKDSPLH
J gene: TRBJ1-1; D gene: -; V gene: TRBV6-6; CDR3 protein: ASQIEAGEAF